This TCR beta chain was identified during a study of cytomegalovirus exposure and HLA in healthy donors. The junction had 9 bases not matched to a gene; V was cut back by 7 bases and J by 3 bases. The CDR3 consists of 14 residues. Looked up from germline, CDR1 is WNHNN and CDR2 is SYGVQD (reference sequence). Sequenced by immunoSEQ multiplex PCR; TCRdb stores in-frame clones only, minus some. The data show 45,000 to 65,000 clones, about nine tenths seen once. Sequenced sample: PBMCs. The rearrangement uses TRBV10-1 and TRBJ2-7; 7 bases line up with TRBD1. This clonotype was sampled from a young man in good health and CMV-seronegative. The CDR3 here is CASNDLRDSYEQYF. The CDR3 DNA follows: TGCGCCAGCAACGATCTCCGGGACAGCTACGAGCAGTACTTC.